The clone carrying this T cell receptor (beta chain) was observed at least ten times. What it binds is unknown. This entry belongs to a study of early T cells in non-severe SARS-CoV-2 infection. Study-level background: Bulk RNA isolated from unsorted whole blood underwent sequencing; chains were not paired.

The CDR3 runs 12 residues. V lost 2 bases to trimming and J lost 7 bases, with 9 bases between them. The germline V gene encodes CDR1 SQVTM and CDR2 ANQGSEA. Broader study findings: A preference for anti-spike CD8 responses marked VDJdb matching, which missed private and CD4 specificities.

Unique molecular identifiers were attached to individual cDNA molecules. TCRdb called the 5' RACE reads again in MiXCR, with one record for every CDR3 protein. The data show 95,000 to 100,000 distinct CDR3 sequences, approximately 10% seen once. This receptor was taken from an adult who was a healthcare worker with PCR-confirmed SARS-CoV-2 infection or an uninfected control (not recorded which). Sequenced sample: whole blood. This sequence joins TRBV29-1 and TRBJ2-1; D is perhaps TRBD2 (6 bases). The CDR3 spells CSVETEGNEQFF. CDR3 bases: TGCAGCGTTGAAACGGAGGGAAATGAGCAGTTCTTC.